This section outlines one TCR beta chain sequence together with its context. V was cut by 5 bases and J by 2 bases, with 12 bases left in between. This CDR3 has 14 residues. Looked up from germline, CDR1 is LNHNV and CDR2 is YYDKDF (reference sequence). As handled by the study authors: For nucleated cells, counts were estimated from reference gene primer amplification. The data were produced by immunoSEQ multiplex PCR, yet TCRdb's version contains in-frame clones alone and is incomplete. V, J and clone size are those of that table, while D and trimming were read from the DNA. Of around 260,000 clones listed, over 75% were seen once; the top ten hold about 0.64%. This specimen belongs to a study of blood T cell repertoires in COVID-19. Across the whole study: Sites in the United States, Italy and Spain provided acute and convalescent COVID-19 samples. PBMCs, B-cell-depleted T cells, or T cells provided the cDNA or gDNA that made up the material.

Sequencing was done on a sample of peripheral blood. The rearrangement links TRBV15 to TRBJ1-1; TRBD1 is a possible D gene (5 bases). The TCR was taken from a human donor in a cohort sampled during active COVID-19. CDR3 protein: CATSPRRDNTEAFF. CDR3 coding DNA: TGTGCCACCAGCCCCAGGAGGGACAACACTGAAGCTTTCTTT.